This T cell receptor beta chain was found in a study of blood T cell repertoires in COVID-19 (dated by TCRdb to about 2020). Some background on the complete study: Recovered participants in ImmuneRACE Cohort 3 were defined as having two consecutive negative NP/OP PCR tests, clearance from a healthcare professional, or resolution of symptoms. The sample metadata nearly always contained a de-identified subject ID, COVID-19 status, age in years and sex. The material from the prospective study consisted of cDNA or gDNA derived from T cells, B-cell-depleted T cells, or PBMCs. Deeply sampled blood TCRbeta repertoires from subjects exposed to, actively infected with, or recovered from COVID-19 were included in the dataset. HLA class I and class II types, where available, came from metadata supplied by the sample provider rather than from assay-based typing. A freely available public database, intended as a resource for researchers studying the immune response to SARS-CoV-2, is where the repertoires were released. Samples were obtained from the ongoing ImmuneRACE study (first 160 participants) and from approximately 1,200 subjects provided by 6 global collaborators. Collaborator samples came from the United States, Italy and Spain and covered acute and convalescent phases of COVID-19.

Concerning this clone itself: Its antigen is currently not known. No base qualities exist here, and no much larger clone lies one base off it.

The germline V gene provides CDR1 MNHEY and CDR2 SVGEGT. Here V drops 0 bases and J drops 1 base, and the junction holds 0 bases not matched to any gene. Counted from cysteine to phenylalanine, this CDR3 has 15 amino acids. The retained sequence is limited to the CDR3, 45 bases, with the frame set at the first base. In the prospective study, participants were roughly 18 to 100 years old, resided in under 30 geographic areas of the United States, and were enrolled through a virtual design. In the prospective study, participants were assigned to cohorts based on the clinical history participants reported in a screening survey and a study questionnaire. In the prospective study, whole blood, serum and a nasopharyngeal or oropharyngeal swab were collected from each participant by mobile phlebotomists. Additional blood draws and questionnaires over a 2-month period could optionally be provided by prospective study participants. Before DNA extraction, prospective study blood samples were shipped either frozen or at room temperature.

TCRbeta CDR3 regions were amplified from genomic DNA using the immunoSEQ Assay, a bias-controlled multiplex PCR. From the authors' description of their analysis: The number of nucleated cells in each sample was estimated from the amplification of reference gene primers within the assay. To quantify the absolute abundance of each unique TCRbeta CDR3 rearrangement, sequence reads were collapsed and filtered. For each sample, productive Simpson clonality was calculated as the square root of Simpson's diversity index across productive rearrangements. As stored in TCRdb, this immuneACCESS dataset retains in-frame rearrangements with V and J assigned. A fraction of the clones does not appear; measured against another copy, unresolved V genes explain less than half of the discrepancy, and the remainder lacks a known reason. The DNA was the basis for D and trimming; V, J and clone size are from that table. This sample has some 180,000 clones in its table, and around 86% of those were observed once. Of the sample, approximately 23% is held by the ten largest clones.

Here is what the overall study found, with its caveats: The amount of clinical and demographic metadata varied by source and participant and was provided uncurated.

Rearrangement joined TRBV6-2 or TRBV6-3 to TRBJ1-1, with 9 central nucleotides matching TRBD1. The TCR originated in a woman between 40 and 55 years old in a cohort exposed to, infected with or recovered from COVID-19 (not recorded which). Sequencing was performed on PBMCs or T cells enriched from blood (not recorded which). The CDR3 loop reads CASSYSGQGNTEAFF. The nucleotide sequence is TGTGCCAGCAGTTACTCGGGACAGGGGAACACTGAAGCTTTCTTT.